The clone carrying this TCR beta chain showed up just a few times. Its antigen is not identified. Preparing the TCRbeta library involved the use of unique molecular identifiers. TCRdb re-derived calls from the PCR reads in MiXCR, one entry per CDR3 protein. The data contain fewer than 400,000 distinct CDR3 sequences, approximately 23% of them singletons. The germline V gene has CDR1 SEHNR and CDR2 FQNEAQ (reference sequence). V lost 7 bases, J lost 8 bases, and 17 bases lay in between. The CDR3 consists of 13 residues. This sample was taken from a study of T-cell reconstitution after alpha-beta-depleted transplantation in children. Study-level findings and limits: Some patients owed their high day-60 TCRbeta diversity to surviving recipient T cells and thymic progenitors. T-cell counts and diversity at one year post-transplant came mainly from newly produced T cells.

This clonotype originated in a male patient younger than 18 who had a stem cell transplant for acute lymphoblastic leukemia, so the T cells may come from the graft donor. Sample: PBMCs, mostly from graft donor cells, taken 180 days after TCRalphabeta/CD19-depleted stem cell transplant. The chain recombines TRBV7-9 with TRBJ1-1; D not resolved. CDR3: CASNDKGFSEAFF. The CDR3 bases are TGTGCCAGCAACGACAAGGGTTTTTCCGAAGCTTTCTTT.